Sequencing of this TCR beta chain was carried out in a study of control samples from healthy donors and cancer patients. Trimming removed 6 bases at V and 6 bases at J, with 8 bases between. Germline-derived CDR1 and CDR2 are MNHEY and SVGAGI. The CDR3 loop spans 12 amino acids. TCRdb's copy holds only in-frame clones and misses some; the assay was immunoSEQ multiplex PCR. The table lists about 98,000 clones, around 80% of them singletons, with roughly 2% in the top ten. The sample taken for sequencing was blood. This rearrangement joins TRBV6-5 to TRBJ1-4; D uncertain. The clonotype comes from a man in his 60s in good health. This CDR3 is CASRRTDEKLFF. The CDR3 DNA reads TGTGCCAGCAGGCGGACGGATGAAAAACTGTTTTTT.